These 9 T cell receptor beta chains came from one sample sequenced in a study of T cells in Graves' hyperthyroidism and ophthalmopathy. The TCR beta CDR3 regions underwent amplification using RNA transcripts as the source. The TCR CDR3 was amplified in a first-round RT-PCR using the HTBI primer set. TCRdb passed the multiplex PCR reads through MiXCR, listing each CDR3 protein once. The profile covers about 690,000 distinct CDR3 sequences, with around a sixth appearing a single time and roughly 16% taken by the ten largest. Sample: blood. These TCRs come from a man aged 50 to 60 with Graves' hyperthyroidism.

This sequence joins TRBV6-1 and TRBJ2-7; TRBD1 aligns across 8 bases. The CDR3 runs to 17 residues. Germline CDR1 and CDR2: MNHNS and SASEGT. V was clipped by 5 bases and J by 7 bases; unmatched bases: 19. CDR3 coding DNA: TGTGCCAGCAGTTCGACCCTTGGACAGGGTGTGGGCTGGGAGCAGTACTTC. Encoded protein: CASSSTLGQGVGWEQYF.

This clonotype showed up many times. The CDR3, as DNA: TGTGCCAGCAGTTTAGGGAGGGGCGGGTACGAGCAGTACTTC. Encoded protein: CASSLGRGGYEQYF. V usage is TRBV12-3 or TRBV12-4 and J usage is TRBJ2-7, with D perhaps matching TRBD2 (6 bases). The CDR3 sequence is 14 residues long. The V end lost 1 base, the J end lost 4 bases, and 11 bases lay between the germline ends.

This clonotype was seen ten or more times. The chain carries TRBV3-1 and TRBJ2-3; 7 bases line up with TRBD1. This CDR3 is 15 amino acids long. With 2 bases clipped from V and 2 bases from J, the junction kept 4 bases outside the gene matches. Germline CDR1 and CDR2: LGHDT and YNNKEL (reference sequence). The CDR3, as DNA: TGTGCCAGCAGCCAACACGGGACAGACACAGATACGCAGTATTTT. Translated: CASSQHGTDTDTQYF.

There are a few counts of this clonotype. V and J are TRBV24-1 and TRBJ1-5; TRBD1 matches at 7 bases. The CDR3 consists of 15 residues. The ends lost 3 bases at V and 5 bases at J; junction bases unmatched: 6. Germline V gene lookup returns CDR1 KGHDR and CDR2 SFDVKD. This CDR3 is CATSDPQGGDQPQHF. The CDR3 DNA reads as TGTGCCACCAGTGATCCTCAGGGGGGGGATCAGCCCCAGCATTTT.

This clonotype was found a few times. This chain uses TRBV29-1 with TRBJ2-1; no reliable D call. Trimming removed 3 bases at V and 0 bases at J, with 9 bases between. The CDR3 sequence is 14 residues long. Germline V CDR1 and CDR2: SQVTM, ANQGSEA. CDR3 coding DNA: TGCAGCGTTGAGGCACTCTTCTCCTACAATGAGCAGTTCTTC. Translating it yields CSVEALFSYNEQFF.

Note on this clonotype: An end of the junction does not agree with germline; a read error may underlie this. The chain has TRBV6-1 and TRBJ1-1; D ambiguous. The CDR3 is 12 amino acids. Germline V lookup: CDR1 MNHNS, CDR2 SASEGT. CDR3 sequence reads: CASGQRNTKAFF. The CDR3 nucleotides are TGTGCCAGCGGGCAGCGGAACACTAAAGCTTTCTTT.

Notes on this clonotype: The DNA is omitted, as the CDR3 cannot be located on it reliably, and the CDR3 follows TCRdb's listing. The chain couples TRBV18 to TRBJ1-4; the D call in the table, TRBD1, was not verified against the DNA. The CDR3 spans 14 residues, counting both ends. Germline-derived CDR1 and CDR2 are KGHSH and LQKENI. This chain's CDR3 is CASSPPGQEKNCFF.

This clonotype was seen only a few times. The CDR3 sequence is CASSPPDRGLGKTQYF. CDR3 coding DNA: TGTGCCAGCTCACCACCTGACAGGGGGCTCGGAAAGACCCAGTACTTC. This chain links TRBV18 with TRBJ2-5; TRBD1 matches 10 bases. There are 16 residues in the CDR3. CDR1 is KGHSH and CDR2 is LQKENI in the germline V gene. V was clipped by 0 bases and J by 6 bases; unmatched bases: 7.

The CDR3 region has the DNA TGTGCCAGCAGCCACGGGGGCCCCAGGGGCAATCAGCCCCAGCATTTT. Its protein product is CASSHGGPRGNQPQHF. This rearrangement joins TRBV7-2 to TRBJ1-5; a weak D match, TRBD1 (6 bases). The CDR3 has 16 amino acids. The V and J ends lost 5 bases and 2 bases respectively, with 16 bases between them. CDR1 and CDR2 (germline): SGHTA, FQGNSA.